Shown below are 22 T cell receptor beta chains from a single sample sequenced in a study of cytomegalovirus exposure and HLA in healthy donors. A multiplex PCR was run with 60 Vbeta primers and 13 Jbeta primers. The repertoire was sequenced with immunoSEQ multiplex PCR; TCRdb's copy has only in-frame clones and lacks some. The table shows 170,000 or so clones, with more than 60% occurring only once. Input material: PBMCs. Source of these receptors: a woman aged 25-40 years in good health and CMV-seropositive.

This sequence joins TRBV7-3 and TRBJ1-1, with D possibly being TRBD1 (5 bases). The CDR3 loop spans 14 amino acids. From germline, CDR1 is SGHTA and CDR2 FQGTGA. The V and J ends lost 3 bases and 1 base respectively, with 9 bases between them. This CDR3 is CASSFDSKNTEAFF. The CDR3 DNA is TGTGCCAGCAGCTTCGACAGTAAGAACACTGAAGCTTTCTTT.

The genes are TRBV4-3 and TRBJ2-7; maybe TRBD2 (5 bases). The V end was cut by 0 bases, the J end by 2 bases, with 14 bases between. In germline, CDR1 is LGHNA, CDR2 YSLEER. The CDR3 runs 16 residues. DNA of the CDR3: TGCGCCAGCAGCCAAGAGACGGACTTGACCACCTACGAGCAGTACTTC. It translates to CASSQETDLTTYEQYF.

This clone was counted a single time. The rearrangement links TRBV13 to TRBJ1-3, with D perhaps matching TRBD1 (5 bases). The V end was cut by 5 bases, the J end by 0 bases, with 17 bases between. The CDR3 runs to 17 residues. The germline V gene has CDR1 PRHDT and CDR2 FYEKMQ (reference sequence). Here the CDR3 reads CASSDRTQALSGNTIYF. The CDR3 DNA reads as TGTGCCAGCAGCGACCGGACACAAGCACTCTCTGGAAACACCATATATTTT.

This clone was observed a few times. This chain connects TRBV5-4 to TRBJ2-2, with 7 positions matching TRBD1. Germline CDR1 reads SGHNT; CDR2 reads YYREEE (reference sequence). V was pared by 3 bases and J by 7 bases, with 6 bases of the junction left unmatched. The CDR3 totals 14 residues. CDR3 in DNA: TGTGCCAGCAGCTCTCAGGGGGAAGGCGGGGAGCTGTTTTTT. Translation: CASSSQGEGGELFF.

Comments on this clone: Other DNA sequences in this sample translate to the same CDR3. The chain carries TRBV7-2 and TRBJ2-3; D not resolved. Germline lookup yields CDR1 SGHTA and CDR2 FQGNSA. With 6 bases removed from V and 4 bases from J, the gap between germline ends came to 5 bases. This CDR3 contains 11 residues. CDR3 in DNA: TGTGCCAGCAGTTCGGCAGATACGCAGTATTTT. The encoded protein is CASSSADTQYF.

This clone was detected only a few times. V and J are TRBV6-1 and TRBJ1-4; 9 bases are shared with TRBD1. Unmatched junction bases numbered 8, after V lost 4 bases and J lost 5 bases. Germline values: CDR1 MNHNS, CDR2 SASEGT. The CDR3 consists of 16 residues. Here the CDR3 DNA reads TGTGCCAGCAGTGGATCCTGGACAGGGGAGAATGAAAAACTGTTTTTT. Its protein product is CASSGSWTGENEKLFF.

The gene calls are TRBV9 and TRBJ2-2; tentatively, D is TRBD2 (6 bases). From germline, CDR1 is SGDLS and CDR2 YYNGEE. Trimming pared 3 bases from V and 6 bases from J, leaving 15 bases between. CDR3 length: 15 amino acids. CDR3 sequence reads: CASSAGRLRAGELFF. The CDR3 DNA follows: TGTGCCAGCAGCGCTGGGAGGCTCCGAGCCGGGGAGCTGTTTTTT. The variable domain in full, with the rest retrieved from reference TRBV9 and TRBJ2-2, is DSGVTQTPKHLITATGQRVTLRCSPRSGDLSVYWYQQSLDQGLQFLIQYYNGEERAKGNILERFSAQQFPDLHSELNLSSLELGDSALYFCASSAGRLRAGELFFGEGSRLTVL.

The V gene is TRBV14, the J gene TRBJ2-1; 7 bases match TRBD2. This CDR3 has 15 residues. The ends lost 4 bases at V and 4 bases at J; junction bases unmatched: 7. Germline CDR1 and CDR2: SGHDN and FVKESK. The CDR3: CASSRRASGYNEQFF. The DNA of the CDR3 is TGTGCCAGCAGCCGAAGGGCTAGCGGATACAATGAGCAGTTCTTC.

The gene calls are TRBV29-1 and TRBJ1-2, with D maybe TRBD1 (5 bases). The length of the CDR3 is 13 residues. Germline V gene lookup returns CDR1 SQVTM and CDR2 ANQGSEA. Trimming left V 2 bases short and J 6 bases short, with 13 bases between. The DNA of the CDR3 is TGCAGCGTTGAACGGGGGTTGGGAGATGGCTACACCTTC. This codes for CSVERGLGDGYTF.

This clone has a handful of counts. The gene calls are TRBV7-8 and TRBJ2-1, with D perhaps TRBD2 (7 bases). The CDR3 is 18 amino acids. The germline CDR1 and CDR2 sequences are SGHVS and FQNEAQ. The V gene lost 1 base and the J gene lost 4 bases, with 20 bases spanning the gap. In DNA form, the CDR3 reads TGTGCCAGCAGCTTAGTTCAGGGAAGGGGGGGCGCATACAATGAGCAGTTCTTC. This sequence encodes CASSLVQGRGGAYNEQFF.

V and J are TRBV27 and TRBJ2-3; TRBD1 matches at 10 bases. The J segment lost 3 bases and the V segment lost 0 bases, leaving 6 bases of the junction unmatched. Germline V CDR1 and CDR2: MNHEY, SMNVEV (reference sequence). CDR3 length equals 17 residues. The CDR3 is CASSLSSGDRGTDTQYF. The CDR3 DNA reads TGTGCCAGCAGTTTATCGTCAGGGGACAGGGGTACAGATACGCAGTATTTT.

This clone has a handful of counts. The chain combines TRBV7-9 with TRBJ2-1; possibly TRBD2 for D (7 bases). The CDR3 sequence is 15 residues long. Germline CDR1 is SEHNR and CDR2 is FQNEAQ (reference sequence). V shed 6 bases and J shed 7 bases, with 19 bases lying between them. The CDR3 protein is CASRNRGGGSNEQFF. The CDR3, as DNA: TGTGCCAGCAGAAACCGAGGGGGGGGGAGTAATGAGCAGTTCTTC.

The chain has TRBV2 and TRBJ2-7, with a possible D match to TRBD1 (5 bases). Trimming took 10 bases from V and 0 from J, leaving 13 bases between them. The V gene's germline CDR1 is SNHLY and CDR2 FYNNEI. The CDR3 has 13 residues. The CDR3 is CATSGIFSYEQYF. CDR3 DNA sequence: TGTGCCACCTCAGGGATCTTCTCCTACGAGCAGTACTTC.

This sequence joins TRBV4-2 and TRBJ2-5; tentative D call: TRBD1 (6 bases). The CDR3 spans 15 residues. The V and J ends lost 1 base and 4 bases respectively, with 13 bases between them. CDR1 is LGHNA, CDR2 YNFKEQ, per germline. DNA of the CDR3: TGTGCCAGCAGCCAAGGAGGGGAAGGGGGAGAGACCCAGTACTTC. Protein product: CASSQGGEGGETQYF.

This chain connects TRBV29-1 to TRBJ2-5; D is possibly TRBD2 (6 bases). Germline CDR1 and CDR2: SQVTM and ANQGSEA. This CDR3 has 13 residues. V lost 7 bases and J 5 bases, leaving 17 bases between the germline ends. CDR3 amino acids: CSAILTRSETQYF. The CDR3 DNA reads TGCAGCGCAATACTGACTAGGTCGGAGACCCAGTACTTC.

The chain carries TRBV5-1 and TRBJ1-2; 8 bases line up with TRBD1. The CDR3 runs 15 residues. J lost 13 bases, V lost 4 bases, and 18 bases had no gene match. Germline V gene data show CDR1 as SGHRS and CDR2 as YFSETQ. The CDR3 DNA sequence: TGCGCCAGCAGCATGGACCTGCAGGGGACAGGCGTCTCCACCTTC. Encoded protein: CASSMDLQGTGVSTF.

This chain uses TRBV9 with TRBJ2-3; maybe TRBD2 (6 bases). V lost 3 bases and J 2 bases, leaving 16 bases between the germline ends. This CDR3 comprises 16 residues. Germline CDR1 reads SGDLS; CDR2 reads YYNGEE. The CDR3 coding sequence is TGTGCCAGCAGCGGGACTACCTCTGAATCCACAGATACGCAGTATTTT. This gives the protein CASSGTTSESTDTQYF. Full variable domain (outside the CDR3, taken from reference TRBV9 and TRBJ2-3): DSGVTQTPKHLITATGQRVTLRCSPRSGDLSVYWYQQSLDQGLQFLIQYYNGEERAKGNILERFSAQQFPDLHSELNLSSLELGDSALYFCASSGTTSESTDTQYFGPGTRLTVL.

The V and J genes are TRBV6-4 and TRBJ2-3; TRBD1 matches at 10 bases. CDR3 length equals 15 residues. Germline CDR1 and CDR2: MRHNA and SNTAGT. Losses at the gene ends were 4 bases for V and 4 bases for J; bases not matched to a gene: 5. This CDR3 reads CASSARDRGSDTQYF. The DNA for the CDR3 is TGTGCCAGCAGTGCCCGGGACAGGGGCTCAGATACGCAGTATTTT.

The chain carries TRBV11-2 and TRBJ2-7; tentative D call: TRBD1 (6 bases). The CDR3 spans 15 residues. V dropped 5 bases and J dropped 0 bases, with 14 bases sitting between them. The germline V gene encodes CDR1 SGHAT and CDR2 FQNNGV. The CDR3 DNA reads TGTGCCAGCAGCCCAGTTGACAGGAGCTCCTACGAGCAGTACTTC. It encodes CASSPVDRSSYEQYF.

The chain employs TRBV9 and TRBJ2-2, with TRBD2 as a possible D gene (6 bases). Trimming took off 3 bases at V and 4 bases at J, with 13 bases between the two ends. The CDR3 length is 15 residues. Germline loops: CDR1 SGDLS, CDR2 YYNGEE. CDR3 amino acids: CASSAGTPRTGELFF. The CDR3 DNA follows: TGTGCCAGCAGCGCGGGGACTCCCCGCACCGGGGAGCTGTTTTTT. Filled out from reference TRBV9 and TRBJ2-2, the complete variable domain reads DSGVTQTPKHLITATGQRVTLRCSPRSGDLSVYWYQQSLDQGLQFLIQYYNGEERAKGNILERFSAQQFPDLHSELNLSSLELGDSALYFCASSAGTPRTGELFFGEGSRLTVL.

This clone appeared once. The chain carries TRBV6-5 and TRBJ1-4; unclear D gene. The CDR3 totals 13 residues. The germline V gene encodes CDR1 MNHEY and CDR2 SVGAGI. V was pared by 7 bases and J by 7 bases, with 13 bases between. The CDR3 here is CASTRLAGEKLFF. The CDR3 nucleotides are TGTGCCAGCACCCGCCTGGCGGGTGAAAAACTGTTTTTT.

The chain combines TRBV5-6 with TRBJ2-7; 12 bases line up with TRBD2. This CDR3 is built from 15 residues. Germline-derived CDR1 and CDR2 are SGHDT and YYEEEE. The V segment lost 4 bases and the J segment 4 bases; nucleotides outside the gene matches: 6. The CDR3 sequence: CASSAGTSGSYEQYF. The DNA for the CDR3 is TGTGCCAGCAGCGCCGGGACTAGCGGGTCGTACGAGCAGTACTTC. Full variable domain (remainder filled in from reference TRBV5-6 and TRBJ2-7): DAGVTQSPTHLIKTRGQQVTLRCSPKSGHDTVSWYQQALGQGPQFIFQYYEEEERQRGNFPDRFSGHQFPNYSSELNVNALLLGDSALYLCASSAGTSGSYEQYFGPGTRLTVT.